These 30 T cell receptor beta chains share one sample of origin, sequenced in a study of blood T cell repertoires in COVID-19. Repertoires were generated with immunoSEQ multiplex PCR, while TCRdb's copy carries only in-frame clones and drops some. The sample contains 90,000 to 130,000 clones, less than 85% of which appear only once. Sequencing was carried out using peripheral blood. These receptors were taken from a woman aged 80 or older with acute or convalescent COVID-19.

The chain links TRBV18 to TRBJ1-1; a possible D gene is TRBD1 (6 bases). The CDR3 runs to 15 residues. V was clipped by 3 bases and J by 4 bases, with 15 bases between them. The germline CDR1 and CDR2 sequences are KGHSH and LQKENI. CDR3 region: CASSPVDSLGTEAFF. In DNA form, the CDR3 reads TGTGCCAGCTCACCGGTGGACAGTCTAGGCACTGAAGCTTTCTTT. The whole variable domain, filled in from reference TRBV18 and TRBJ1-1, reads NAGVMQNPRHLVRRRGQEARLRCSPMKGHSHVYWYRQLPEEGLKFMVYLQKENIIDESGMPKERFSAEFPKEGPSILRIQQVVRGDSAAYFCASSPVDSLGTEAFFGQGTRLTVV.

CDR3: CASTPGTGVSGANVLTF. Written as DNA, the CDR3 is TGTGCCAGCACCCCCGGGACAGGGGTCTCTGGGGCCAACGTCCTGACTTTC. The chain is built from TRBV2 and TRBJ2-6; 10 bases align to TRBD1. Trimming removed 7 bases from V and 0 bases from J; junction bases left unmatched: 6. The CDR3 totals 17 residues. From germline, CDR1 is SNHLY and CDR2 FYNNEI.

The gene calls are TRBV5-8 and TRBJ2-7; TRBD1 agrees at 8 bases. Germline V CDR1 and CDR2: SGHTS, YDEGEE. CDR3 length: 14 amino acids. Unmatched junction bases numbered 5, after V lost 4 bases and J lost 2 bases. CDR3 coding DNA: TGTGCCAGCAGCCGCGGACAGGGAACCTACGAGCAGTACTTC. It specifies CASSRGQGTYEQYF.

This clone was recorded once. The J gene is TRBJ2-5, the V gene TRBV11-3; tentatively, D is TRBD1 (5 bases). Trimming took off 5 bases at V and 5 bases at J, with 12 bases between the two ends. Germline V gene lookup returns CDR1 SGHNT and CDR2 YENEEA. The CDR3 is 13 residues long. The CDR3 region is CASSRAGMETQYF. The CDR3 DNA reads as TGTGCCAGCAGCCGGGCAGGGATGGAGACCCAGTACTTC.

This chain links TRBV27 with TRBJ1-4; 10 bases are a match to TRBD1. Germline V gene data show CDR1 as MNHEY and CDR2 as SMNVEV (reference sequence). This CDR3 is 15 amino acids long. Germline trimming cut 7 bases from V and 8 bases from J; bases unmatched to any gene: 10. CDR3 protein: CASTPRQGALEKLFF. The CDR3 nucleotides read TGTGCCAGCACTCCGAGACAGGGGGCCTTGGAAAAACTGTTTTTT. The full variable domain, rest sourced from reference TRBV27 and TRBJ1-4, is EAQVTQNPRYLITVTGKKLTVTCSQNMNHEYMSWYRQDPGLGLRQIYYSMNVEVTDKGDVPEGYKVSRKEKRNFPLILESPSPNQTSLYFCASTPRQGALEKLFFGSGTQLSVL.

V and J are TRBV30 and TRBJ2-1; 12 nucleotides agree with TRBD2. After removal of 0 bases from V and 5 bases from J, the junction contained 5 bases not matched to a gene. This CDR3 is built from 16 residues. The germline V gene has CDR1 GTSNPN and CDR2 SVGIG (reference sequence). CDR3 loop: CAWSVRRLAGDNEQFF. As DNA, the CDR3 is TGTGCCTGGAGTGTACGTCGACTAGCGGGAGACAATGAGCAGTTCTTC.

The rearrangement links TRBV5-4 to TRBJ2-2; D is possibly TRBD2 (6 bases). The CDR3 has 17 amino acids. Trimming shortened V by 0 bases and J by 5 bases, and 17 bases separated the two germline ends. Germline V gene sequence: CDR1 SGHNT, CDR2 YYREEE (reference sequence). For the CDR3, the DNA is TGTGCCAGCAGCTTGGGGGGTCGCGGGGCCACTACCGGGGAGCTGTTTTTT. Protein: CASSLGGRGATTGELFF.

The V gene is TRBV19, the J gene TRBJ1-1; 7 bases are shared with TRBD1. V trimming: 2 bases; J trimming: 1 base; junction bases outside the gene matches: 7. The CDR3 consists of 16 residues. From germline, CDR1 is LNHDA and CDR2 SQIVND (reference sequence). Here the CDR3 DNA reads TGTGCCAGTAGTATAAGGACAGGCCGATCGAACACTGAAGCTTTCTTT. This codes for CASSIRTGRSNTEAFF.

This clone was observed a single time. The gene calls are TRBV2 and TRBJ2-5; 11 bases map to TRBD2. Germline lookup yields CDR1 SNHLY and CDR2 FYNNEI. The CDR3 has 15 amino acids. The J segment lost 0 bases and the V segment lost 5 bases, leaving 2 bases of the junction unmatched. CDR3 region: CASSRLAGYQETQYF. The CDR3 DNA follows: TGTGCCAGCAGTCGACTAGCGGGATACCAAGAGACCCAGTACTTC.

This clone turned up a few times. The V gene is TRBV6-5, the J gene TRBJ1-2, with unresolved D. V dropped 5 bases and J dropped 4 bases, with 11 bases sitting between them. From germline, CDR1 is MNHEY and CDR2 SVGAGI. There are 13 residues in the CDR3. The CDR3 region is CASSLQSFYGYTF. The CDR3 nucleotides read TGTGCCAGCAGTCTTCAAAGCTTCTATGGCTACACCTTC.

The CDR3 sequence is CASSYDSYEQYF. CDR3 DNA: TGCGCCAGCAGCTATGACAGCTACGAGCAGTACTTC. The chain recombines TRBV5-1 with TRBJ2-7; possible D gene TRBD1, 5 bases. CDR1 SGHRS and CDR2 YFSETQ come from the germline V gene. V was shortened by 3 bases and J by 3 bases, with 7 bases between the two germline ends. The CDR3 length is 12 residues.

The sample holds one count of this clone. The chain combines TRBV12-3 or TRBV12-4 with TRBJ1-1, with TRBD1 as a possible D gene (6 bases). CDR3 length equals 12 residues. The V gene lost 2 bases and the J gene lost 10 bases, with 11 bases spanning the gap. The CDR3 spells CASSLYRARAFF. DNA of the CDR3: TGTGCCAGCAGTTTATACAGGGCCAGAGCTTTCTTT.

V is TRBV6-5 and J is TRBJ1-2; tentatively, D is TRBD1 (6 bases). V was shortened by 2 bases and J by 8 bases, with 15 bases between the two germline ends. This CDR3 has 14 amino acids. The germline V gene encodes CDR1 MNHEY and CDR2 SVGAGI. CDR3 residues: CASSYHDRMSGYTF. The CDR3 coding sequence is TGTGCCAGCAGTTACCATGACAGGATGAGCGGCTACACCTTC.

The chain joins TRBV2 to TRBJ1-2; D is unresolved. Trimming took 4 bases from V and 3 from J, leaving 9 bases between them. The CDR3 is 13 amino acids. Germline assignment: CDR1 SNHLY and CDR2 FYNNEI. CDR3 DNA sequence: TGTGCCAGCAGTGGGGAGCGCGACTATGGCTACACCTTC. Protein sequence: CASSGERDYGYTF.

The chain has TRBV9 and TRBJ2-1; possibly TRBD2 for D (6 bases). The CDR3 runs 16 residues. CDR1 and CDR2 from the germline V gene are SGDLS and YYNGEE. V lost 2 bases and J 0 bases, leaving 12 bases between the germline ends. The CDR3 loop reads CASSVAGISSYNEQFF. CDR3 in DNA: TGTGCCAGCAGCGTTGCGGGAATAAGCTCCTACAATGAGCAGTTCTTC.

This chain links TRBV5-1 with TRBJ2-7; 8 bases fit TRBD1. Germline CDR1 and CDR2: SGHRS and YFSETQ. The CDR3 runs 14 residues. V lost 0 bases, J lost 5 bases, and 4 bases stayed unmatched. The chain's CDR3 is CASSLGDRSNEQYF. CDR3 sequence (DNA): TGCGCCAGCAGCTTGGGGGACAGGTCCAACGAGCAGTACTTC.

The chain uses TRBV6-1 and TRBJ2-5; 9 nucleotides line up with TRBD2. V trimming: 2 bases; J trimming: 4 bases; junction bases outside the gene matches: 11. This CDR3 spans 17 amino acids. Per germline, CDR1 MNHNS and CDR2 SASEGT. For the CDR3, the DNA is TGTGCCAGCAGTGAACCGGCGGGGGGGGCCCGTGGAGAGACCCAGTACTTC. Amino acids: CASSEPAGGARGETQYF.

This chain links TRBV2 with TRBJ2-7, with a tentative D call TRBD1 (6 bases). The CDR3 spans 14 residues. V was cut by 5 bases and J by 3 bases, with 14 bases left in between. CDR1 SNHLY and CDR2 FYNNEI come from the germline V gene. The CDR3 here is CASSIGQSRYEQYF. The CDR3 DNA sequence: TGTGCCAGCAGTATAGGACAGAGTCGCTACGAGCAGTACTTC. Using reference TRBV2 and TRBJ2-7 for the parts outside the CDR3, the full variable domain is EPEVTQTPSHQVTQMGQEVILRCVPISNHLYFYWYRQILGQKVEFLVSFYNNEISEKSEIFDDQFSVERPDGSNFTLKIRSTKLEDSAMYFCASSIGQSRYEQYFGPGTRLTVT.

This clone has only one observation. This chain joins TRBV18 and TRBJ1-1; D ambiguous. There are 13 residues in the CDR3. V gave up 2 bases and J gave up 0 bases, with 4 bases separating them. The germline gives CDR1 KGHSH, CDR2 LQKENI. CDR3 in amino acids: CASSPDMNTEAFF. The CDR3 nucleotides are TGTGCCAGCTCACCAGACATGAACACTGAAGCTTTCTTT.

The chain employs TRBV15 and TRBJ2-5, with 9 bases matching TRBD1. The ends lost 0 bases at V and 5 bases at J; junction bases unmatched: 4. Germline lookup yields CDR1 LNHNV and CDR2 YYDKDF (reference sequence). This CDR3 is built from 15 residues. CDR3 amino acids: CATSRDGTGMETQYF. The CDR3 nucleotides read TGTGCCACCAGCAGAGACGGGACAGGGATGGAGACCCAGTACTTC.

The genes are TRBV30 and TRBJ2-7; TRBD1 matches 7 bases. The CDR3 loop spans 13 amino acids. The germline V gene has CDR1 GTSNPN and CDR2 SVGIG (reference sequence). Trimming took 2 bases from V and 0 from J; bases not matched to a gene: 1. The CDR3 reads CAWSRGLSYEQYF. For the CDR3, the DNA is TGTGCCTGGAGTAGGGGGCTCTCCTACGAGCAGTACTTC.

In DNA, the CDR3 is TGTGCCTGGAGTGCCCGGGACAGCAGGGCCCAGTACTTC. Translated, it gives CAWSARDSRAQYF. The chain recombines TRBV30 with TRBJ2-5; 7 positions agree with TRBD1. CDR1 GTSNPN and CDR2 SVGIG come from the germline V gene (reference sequence). CDR3 size: 13 residues. Trimming took 1 base from V and 9 from J; bases not matched to a gene: 8.

The CDR3 bases are TGCGCCAGCAGCACGACAGGGAGGAATGAGCAGTTCTTC. Protein product: CASSTTGRNEQFF. The genes are TRBV5-1 and TRBJ2-1, with D perhaps TRBD1 (7 bases). The CDR3 extends over 13 amino acids. Germline V gene sequence: CDR1 SGHRS, CDR2 YFSETQ. V lost 4 bases and J lost 7, with 12 bases in between.

The chain combines TRBV19 with TRBJ2-2, with 8 bases that match TRBD1. The CDR3 covers 17 residues. Germline V gene lookup returns CDR1 LNHDA and CDR2 SQIVND (reference sequence). V shed 3 bases and J 0 bases; nucleotides not matched to a gene: 6. The CDR3 DNA is TGTGCCAGTAGTATGGGGACAGGCAGCACGAACACCGGGGAGCTGTTTTTT. It encodes CASSMGTGSTNTGELFF.

V usage is TRBV7-2 and J usage is TRBJ2-5, with 8 positions matching TRBD2. Germline CDR1 reads SGHTA; CDR2 reads FQGNSA. The CDR3 sequence is 15 residues long. Germline trimming cut 2 bases from V and 5 bases from J; bases unmatched to any gene: 7. In nucleotides, the CDR3 is TGTGCCAGCAGCTTATGGGCTAGCGGGTGGGAGACCCAGTACTTC. It is translated as CASSLWASGWETQYF.

The chain joins TRBV2 to TRBJ1-1; no reliable D call. CDR1 is SNHLY, CDR2 FYNNEI, per germline. Between the trimmed V and J ends, which lost 2 bases and 6 bases, there was a span of 7 bases. This CDR3 is built from 12 residues. The CDR3 bases are TGTGCCAGCAGTGAACAAGCCCCTGAAGCTTTCTTT. This codes for CASSEQAPEAFF.

The rearrangement uses TRBV24-1 and TRBJ2-3; 9 bases map to TRBD2. Unmatched junction bases numbered 10, after V lost 2 bases and J lost 2 bases. The CDR3 is 18 residues long. The germline V gene has CDR1 KGHDR and CDR2 SFDVKD. Here the CDR3 reads CATSDWGREGRNTDTQYF. CDR3 bases: TGTGCCACCAGTGATTGGGGGCGGGAGGGCCGGAACACAGATACGCAGTATTTT.

The rearrangement uses TRBV3-1 (or the pseudogene TRBV3-2) and TRBJ1-2; no definite D call. Germline CDR1 LGHDT, CDR2 YNNKEL (reference sequence). V was cut by 6 bases and J by 6 bases, with 11 bases left in between. The CDR3 covers 12 residues. For the CDR3, the DNA is TGTGCCAGCAGTCACGACACTGATGGCTACACCTTC. This sequence encodes CASSHDTDGYTF.

The chain has TRBV6-5 and TRBJ2-7; the match to TRBD1 covers 7 bases. The CDR3 is 14 amino acids. Germline V gene lookup returns CDR1 MNHEY and CDR2 SVGAGI. Trimming at V came to 6 bases and at J to 2 bases, leaving 7 bases not matched to a gene. CDR3: CASRNRGSTYEQYF. As DNA, the CDR3 is TGTGCCAGCAGGAACAGGGGATCCACCTACGAGCAGTACTTC.

The CDR3 reads CASSAQRGPLSYEQYF. As DNA, the CDR3 is TGTGCCAGCAGCGCCCAGCGGGGGCCCCTCTCCTACGAGCAGTACTTC. This chain connects TRBV12-1 to TRBJ2-7; the D segment call TRBD2 is taken from the table without a DNA check. TRBV12-1 is recorded as a pseudogene. The CDR3 consists of 16 residues.